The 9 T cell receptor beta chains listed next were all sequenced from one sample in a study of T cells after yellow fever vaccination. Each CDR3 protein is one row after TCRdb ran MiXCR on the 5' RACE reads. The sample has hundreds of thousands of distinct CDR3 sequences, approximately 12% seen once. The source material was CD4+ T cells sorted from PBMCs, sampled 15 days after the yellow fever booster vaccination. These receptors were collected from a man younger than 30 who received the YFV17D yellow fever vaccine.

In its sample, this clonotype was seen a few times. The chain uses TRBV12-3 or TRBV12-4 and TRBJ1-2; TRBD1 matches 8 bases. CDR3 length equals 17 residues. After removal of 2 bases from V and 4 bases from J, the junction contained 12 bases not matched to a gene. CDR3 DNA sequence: TGTGCCAGCAGTTTACCGACCCGACAGGGGACCGCCTATGGCTACACCTTC. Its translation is CASSLPTRQGTAYGYTF.

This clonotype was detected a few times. CDR3 sequence: CASSPQVGSSFGEQFF. The CDR3 DNA reads as TGTGCCAGCAGCCCCCAAGTTGGTAGTAGTTTCGGCGAGCAGTTCTTC. The chain links TRBV4-2 to TRBJ2-1; D is unclear. This CDR3 spans 16 amino acids. Germline CDR1 and CDR2: LGHNA and YNFKEQ. V lost 4 bases, J lost 10 bases, and 23 bases lay in between.

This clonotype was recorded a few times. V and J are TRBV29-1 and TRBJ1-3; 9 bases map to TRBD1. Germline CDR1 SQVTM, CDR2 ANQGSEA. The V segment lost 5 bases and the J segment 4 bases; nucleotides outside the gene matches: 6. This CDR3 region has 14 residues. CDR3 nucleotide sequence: TGCAGCGTTCGTCCGGGACAGGGAGGAAACACCATATATTTT. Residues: CSVRPGQGGNTIYF.

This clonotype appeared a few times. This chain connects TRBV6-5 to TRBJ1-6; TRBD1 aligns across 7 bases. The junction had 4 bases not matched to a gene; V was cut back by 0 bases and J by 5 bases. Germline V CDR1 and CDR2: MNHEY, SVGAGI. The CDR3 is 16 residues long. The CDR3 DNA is TGTGCCAGCAGTTACTCCCCGGGACAGCATAATTCACCCCTCCACTTT. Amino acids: CASSYSPGQHNSPLHF.

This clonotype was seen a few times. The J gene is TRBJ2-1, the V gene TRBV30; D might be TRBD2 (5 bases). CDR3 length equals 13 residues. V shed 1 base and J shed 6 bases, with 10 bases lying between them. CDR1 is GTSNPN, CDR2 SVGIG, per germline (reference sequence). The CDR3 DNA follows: TGTGCCTGGAGTGCGGACTGGCTCAATGAGCAGTTCTTC. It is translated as CAWSADWLNEQFF.

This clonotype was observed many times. This CDR3 is CASSPPKRGYEDTQYF. The DNA for the CDR3 is TGTGCCAGCTCCCCCCCGAAGAGGGGGTACGAAGATACGCAGTATTTT. The rearrangement uses TRBV18 and TRBJ2-3; possibly TRBD1 for D (6 bases). The length of the CDR3 is 16 residues. The V end was cut by 6 bases, the J end by 5 bases, with 21 bases between. Per the germline V gene, CDR1 is KGHSH and CDR2 is LQKENI. The entire variable domain, with the rest obtained from reference TRBV18 and TRBJ2-3, is as follows: NAGVMQNPRHLVRRRGQEARLRCSPMKGHSHVYWYRQLPEEGLKFMVYLQKENIIDESGMPKERFSAEFPKEGPSILRIQQVVRGDSAAYFCASSPPKRGYEDTQYFGPGTRLTVL.

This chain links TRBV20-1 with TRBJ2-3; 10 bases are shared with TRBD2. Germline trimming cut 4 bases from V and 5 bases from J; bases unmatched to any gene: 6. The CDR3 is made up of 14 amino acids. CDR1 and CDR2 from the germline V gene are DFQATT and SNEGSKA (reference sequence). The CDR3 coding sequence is TGCAGTGCTAAAGCGGGGGGGCTTCAAGATACGCAGTATTTT. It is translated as CSAKAGGLQDTQYF.

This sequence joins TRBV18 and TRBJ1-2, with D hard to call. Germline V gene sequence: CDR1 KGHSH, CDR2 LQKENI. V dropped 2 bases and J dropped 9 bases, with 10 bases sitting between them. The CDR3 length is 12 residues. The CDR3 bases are TGTGCCAGCTCACCAGAGACCGCTAGCTACACCTTC. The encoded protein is CASSPETASYTF. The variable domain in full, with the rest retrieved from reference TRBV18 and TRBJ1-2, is NAGVMQNPRHLVRRRGQEARLRCSPMKGHSHVYWYRQLPEEGLKFMVYLQKENIIDESGMPKERFSAEFPKEGPSILRIQQVVRGDSAAYFCASSPETASYTFGSGTRLTVV.

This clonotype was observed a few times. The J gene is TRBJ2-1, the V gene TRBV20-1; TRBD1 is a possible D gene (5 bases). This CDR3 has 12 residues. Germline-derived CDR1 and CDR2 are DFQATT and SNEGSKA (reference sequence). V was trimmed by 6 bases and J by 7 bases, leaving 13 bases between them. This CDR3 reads CSAKSRANEQFF. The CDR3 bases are TGCAGTGCAAAGAGCAGGGCGAATGAGCAGTTCTTC.